The rows below give T cell receptor beta chains drawn from one sample of a study of glioma-infiltrating T cells. TCRdb independently ran MiXCR on the multiplex PCR reads; one entry per CDR3 protein. Of about 130,000 distinct CDR3 sequences listed, about 23% are singletons. Sequencing was performed on glioma tissue, nonneoplastic brain tissue, or PBMCs (not recorded which). The receptors here all came from a human donor with low-grade glioma or glioblastoma, undergoing nonglioma brain surgery, or in good health (not recorded which). The CDR3 runs from the conserved cysteine through the conserved F or W. Each record gives: clone size, D gene, V gene, J gene, CDR3 protein, CDR3 DNA. A D gene is named only where the DNA matches it firmly. The size field is filled for only some rows; it gives once, few, many or a size class.

abundance: few
d_gene: TRBD1
v_gene: TRBV29-1
j_gene: TRBJ1-2
CDR3aa: CSVYGQVDYGYTF
CDR3nt: TGCAGCGTCTATGGACAGGTCGACTATGGCTACACCTTC

abundance: few
d_gene: -
v_gene: TRBV11-2
j_gene: TRBJ2-5
CDR3aa: CASSFRGRPQETQYF
CDR3nt: TGTGCCAGCAGCTTTCGGGGTAGACCACAAGAGACCCAGTACTTC

abundance: many
d_gene: -
v_gene: TRBV25-1
j_gene: TRBJ2-3
CDR3aa: CASSILDGSTDTQYF
CDR3nt: TGTGCCAGCAGTATCCTCGACGGAAGCACAGATACGCAGTATTTT

abundance: many
d_gene: -
v_gene: TRBV20-1
j_gene: TRBJ1-5
CDR3aa: CSASSAGPNQPQHF
CDR3nt: TGCAGTGCTAGTTCGGCAGGGCCTAATCAGCCCCAGCATTTT

abundance: few
d_gene: -
v_gene: TRBV7-8
j_gene: TRBJ2-1
CDR3aa: CASSLGSFGPAWGNEQFF
CDR3nt: TGTGCCAGCAGCTTAGGTAGCTTTGGGCCCGCGTGGGGCAATGAGCAGTTCTTC

abundance: many
d_gene: -
v_gene: TRBV14
j_gene: TRBJ1-1
CDR3aa: CASSQLTGYTEAFF
CDR3nt: TGTGCCAGCAGCCAATTGACAGGATACACTGAAGCTTTCTTT

abundance: few
d_gene: TRBD1
v_gene: TRBV24-1
j_gene: TRBJ2-5
CDR3aa: CATGVKGAGPPNETQYF
CDR3nt: TGTGCCACCGGTGTAAAGGGGGCCGGTCCCCCCAATGAGACCCAGTACTTC

abundance: many
d_gene: -
v_gene: TRBV12-3/TRBV12-4
j_gene: TRBJ2-3
CDR3aa: CASSDGLTTRTDTQYF
CDR3nt: TGTGCCAGCAGTGATGGACTCACAACACGCACAGATACGCAGTATTTT

abundance: many
d_gene: TRBD2
v_gene: TRBV6-1
j_gene: TRBJ2-7
CDR3aa: CASRRREDTEQYF
CDR3nt: TGTGCCAGCCGGAGACGGGAGGACACCGAGCAGTACTTC

abundance: many
d_gene: -
v_gene: TRBV16
j_gene: TRBJ2-1
CDR3aa: CASSQAFYNEQFF
CDR3nt: TGTGCCAGCAGCCAAGCCTTCTACAATGAGCAGTTCTTC

abundance: many
d_gene: TRBD1
v_gene: TRBV2
j_gene: TRBJ2-2
CDR3aa: CASSSGTGGRSGELFF
CDR3nt: TGTGCCAGCAGTTCCGGGACAGGAGGTAGATCCGGGGAGCTGTTTTTT

abundance: many
d_gene: TRBD1
v_gene: TRBV24-1
j_gene: TRBJ2-1
CDR3aa: CATSDDRVSEQFF
CDR3nt: TGTGCCACCAGTGATGACAGGGTCAGTGAGCAGTTCTTC

abundance: many
d_gene: -
v_gene: TRBV7-2
j_gene: TRBJ2-5
CDR3aa: CASSPLKETGETQYF
CDR3nt: TGTGCCAGCAGCCCCCTAAAGGAGACGGGAGAGACCCAGTACTTC

abundance: many
d_gene: TRBD2
v_gene: TRBV4-3
j_gene: TRBJ2-1
CDR3aa: CASSQPGGPNNEQFF
CDR3nt: TGCGCCAGCAGCCAGCCGGGAGGTCCTAACAATGAGCAGTTCTTC

abundance: many
d_gene: -
v_gene: TRBV3-1
j_gene: TRBJ1-2
CDR3aa: CASTAVPGRGYTF
CDR3nt: TGTGCCAGCACCGCAGTGCCCGGCAGGGGATACACCTTC

abundance: many
d_gene: -
v_gene: TRBV6-6
j_gene: TRBJ2-7
CDR3aa: CASSYSSLKEQYF
CDR3nt: TGTGCCAGCAGTTACTCCTCCCTTAAAGAGCAGTACTTC

abundance: -
d_gene: TRBD2
v_gene: TRBV6-1
j_gene: TRBJ2-7
CDR3aa: CASSSGNSISYEQYF
CDR3nt: TGTGCCAGCAGCAGCGGGAATAGCATATCCTACGAGCAGTACTTC

abundance: many
d_gene: TRBD1
v_gene: TRBV7-2
j_gene: TRBJ2-3
CDR3aa: CASSPQQGSDTQYF
CDR3nt: TGTGCCAGCAGCCCCCAACAGGGGTCCGATACGCAGTATTTT

abundance: many
d_gene: -
v_gene: TRBV6-2/TRBV6-3
j_gene: TRBJ2-7
CDR3aa: CASSYSTSAESSYEQYF
CDR3nt: TGTGCCAGCAGTTACTCGACGTCAGCGGAAAGCTCCTACGAGCAGTACTTC

abundance: -
d_gene: TRBD2
v_gene: TRBV7-8
j_gene: TRBJ2-1
CDR3aa: CASSLPGLAGAPLYNEQFF
CDR3nt: TGTGCCAGCAGCTTACCGGGACTAGCGGGAGCCCCTCTCTACAATGAGCAGTTCTTC

abundance: many
d_gene: -
v_gene: TRBV4-1
j_gene: TRBJ2-5
CDR3aa: CASSQVPQETQYF
CDR3nt: TGCGCCAGCAGCCAAGTGCCACAAGAGACCCAGTACTTC

abundance: few
d_gene: TRBD2
v_gene: TRBV4-1
j_gene: TRBJ2-3
CDR3aa: CASSRERTSSTDTQYF
CDR3nt: TGCGCCAGCAGCCGAGAACGGACTAGCAGCACAGATACGCAGTATTTT

abundance: -
d_gene: -
v_gene: TRBV6-1
j_gene: TRBJ1-1
CDR3aa: CASISSHRVALF
CDR3nt: TGTGCCAGCATCTCCTCCCACAGGGTGGCCCTTTTT

abundance: many
d_gene: TRBD2
v_gene: TRBV19
j_gene: TRBJ2-5
CDR3aa: CASSIATFGLAGQETQYF
CDR3nt: TGTGCCAGTAGTATAGCCACCTTTGGACTAGCGGGACAAGAGACCCAGTACTTC

abundance: many
d_gene: -
v_gene: TRBV15
j_gene: TRBJ2-1
CDR3aa: CATSTSLGAVNEQFF
CDR3nt: TGTGCCACCAGCACCTCCTTGGGGGCAGTAAATGAGCAGTTCTTC

abundance: many
d_gene: -
v_gene: TRBV28
j_gene: TRBJ2-7
CDR3aa: CASSLVGAAYEQYF
CDR3nt: TGTGCCAGCAGCTTGGTGGGTGCTGCCTACGAGCAGTACTTC

abundance: many
d_gene: -
v_gene: TRBV5-1
j_gene: TRBJ2-7
CDR3aa: CASSSDLYEQYF
CDR3nt: TGCGCCAGCAGCTCAGACTTGTACGAGCAGTACTTC

abundance: few
d_gene: -
v_gene: TRBV5-5
j_gene: TRBJ1-5
CDR3aa: CASSLTGTGNQPQHF
CDR3nt: TGTGCCAGCAGCCTTACGGGTACGGGCAATCAGCCCCAGCATTTT

abundance: -
d_gene: -
v_gene: TRBV28
j_gene: TRBJ2-3
CDR3aa: CASSPNRVSTDTQYF
CDR3nt: TGTGCCAGCAGTCCTAACAGGGTGTCCACAGATACGCAGTATTTT

abundance: many
d_gene: TRBD1
v_gene: TRBV4-3
j_gene: TRBJ2-5
CDR3aa: CASSHSGTGEETQYF
CDR3nt: TGCGCCAGCAGCCATTCCGGGACAGGGGAAGAGACCCAGTACTTC

abundance: -
d_gene: -
v_gene: TRBV5-1
j_gene: TRBJ1-1
CDR3aa: CASSPGPNTEAFF
CDR3nt: TGCGCCAGCAGCCCGGGCCCGAACACTGAAGCTTTCTTT

abundance: few
d_gene: TRBD2
v_gene: TRBV30
j_gene: TRBJ2-1
CDR3aa: CAWSAAGGTNEQFF
CDR3nt: TGTGCCTGGAGTGCAGCGGGAGGTACCAATGAGCAGTTCTTC